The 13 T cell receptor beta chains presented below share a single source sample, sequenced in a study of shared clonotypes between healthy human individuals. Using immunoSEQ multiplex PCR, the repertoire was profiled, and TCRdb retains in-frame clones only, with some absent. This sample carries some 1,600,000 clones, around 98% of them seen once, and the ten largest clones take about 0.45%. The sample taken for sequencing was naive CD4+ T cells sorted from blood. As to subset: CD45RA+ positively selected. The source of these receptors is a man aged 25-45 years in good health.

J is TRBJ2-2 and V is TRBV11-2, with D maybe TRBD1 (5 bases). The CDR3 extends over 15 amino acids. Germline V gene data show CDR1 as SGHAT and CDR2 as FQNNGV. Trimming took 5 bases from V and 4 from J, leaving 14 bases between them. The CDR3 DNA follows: TGTGCCAGCAGCCTCAGCAGGGTGAGCACCGGGGAGCTGTTTTTT. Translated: CASSLSRVSTGELFF.

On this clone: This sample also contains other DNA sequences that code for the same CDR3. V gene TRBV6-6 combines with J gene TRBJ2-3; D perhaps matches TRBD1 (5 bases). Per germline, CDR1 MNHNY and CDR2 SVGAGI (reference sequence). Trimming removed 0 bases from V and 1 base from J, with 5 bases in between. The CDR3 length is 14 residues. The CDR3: CASSYSRGTDTQYF. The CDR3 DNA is TGTGCCAGCAGTTACTCCAGGGGCACAGATACGCAGTATTTT.

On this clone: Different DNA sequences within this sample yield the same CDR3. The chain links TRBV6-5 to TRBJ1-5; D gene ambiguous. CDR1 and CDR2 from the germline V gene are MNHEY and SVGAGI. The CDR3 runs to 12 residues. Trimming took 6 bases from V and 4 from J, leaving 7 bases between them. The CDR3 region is CASRSSNQPQHF. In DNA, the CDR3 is TGTGCCAGCAGGTCTTCAAATCAGCCCCAGCATTTT.

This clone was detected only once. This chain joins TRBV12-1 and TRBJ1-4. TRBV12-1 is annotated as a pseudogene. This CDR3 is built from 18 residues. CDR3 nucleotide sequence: TGTGCCAGAGGGATAGGGGCTAAAGGGAGTGCAACTAATGAAAAACTGTTTTTT. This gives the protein CARGIGAKGSATNEKLFF.

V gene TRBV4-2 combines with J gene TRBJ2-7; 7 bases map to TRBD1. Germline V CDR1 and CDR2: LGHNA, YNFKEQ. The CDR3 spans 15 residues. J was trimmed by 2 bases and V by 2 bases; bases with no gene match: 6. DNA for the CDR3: TGTGCCAGCAGCCAAAGAGGGGGCTTAACCTACGAGCAGTACTTC. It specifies CASSQRGGLTYEQYF.

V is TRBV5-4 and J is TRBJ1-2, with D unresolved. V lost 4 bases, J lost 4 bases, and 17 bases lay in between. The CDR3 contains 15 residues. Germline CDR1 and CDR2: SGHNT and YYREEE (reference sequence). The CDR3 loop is CASSVLQRATYGYTF. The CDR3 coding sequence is TGTGCCAGCAGCGTCCTACAGAGGGCCACCTATGGCTACACCTTC.

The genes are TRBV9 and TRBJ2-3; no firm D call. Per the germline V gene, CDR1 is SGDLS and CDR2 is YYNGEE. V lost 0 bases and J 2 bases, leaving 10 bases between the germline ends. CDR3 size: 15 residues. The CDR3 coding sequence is TGTGCCAGCAGCGTAGCGGCAGCCTACACAGATACGCAGTATTTT. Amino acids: CASSVAAAYTDTQYF.

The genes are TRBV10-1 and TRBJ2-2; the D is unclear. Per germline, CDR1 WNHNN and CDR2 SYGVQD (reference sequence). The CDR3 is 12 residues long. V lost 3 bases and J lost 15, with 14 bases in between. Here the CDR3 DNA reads TGCGCCAGCAGTGATGTCCTGACAAGGATGTTTTTT. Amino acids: CASSDVLTRMFF.

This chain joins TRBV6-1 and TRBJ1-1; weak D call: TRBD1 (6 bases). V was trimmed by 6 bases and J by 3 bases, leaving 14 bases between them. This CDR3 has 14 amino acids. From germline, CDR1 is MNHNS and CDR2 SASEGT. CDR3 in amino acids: CASSVRQDHTEAFF. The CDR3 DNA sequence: TGTGCCAGCAGCGTCCGACAGGACCACACTGAAGCTTTCTTT.

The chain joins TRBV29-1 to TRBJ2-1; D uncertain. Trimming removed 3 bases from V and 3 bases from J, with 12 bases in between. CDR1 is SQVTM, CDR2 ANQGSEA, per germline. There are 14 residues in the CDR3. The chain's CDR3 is CSVEVSLLYNEQFF. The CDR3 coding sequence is TGCAGCGTTGAGGTATCCCTCCTCTACAATGAGCAGTTCTTC.

CDR3 residues: CASSLLLRGPGYAFF. The CDR3 bases are TGCGCCAGCAGCTTGCTTCTCAGGGGGCCTGGATACGCTTTCTTT. The V gene is TRBV5-1, the J gene TRBJ1-1; 8 nucleotides align to TRBD1. Germline V CDR1 and CDR2: SGHRS, YFSETQ. CDR3 size: 15 residues. V gave up 1 base and J gave up 11 bases; unmatched junction bases: 13.

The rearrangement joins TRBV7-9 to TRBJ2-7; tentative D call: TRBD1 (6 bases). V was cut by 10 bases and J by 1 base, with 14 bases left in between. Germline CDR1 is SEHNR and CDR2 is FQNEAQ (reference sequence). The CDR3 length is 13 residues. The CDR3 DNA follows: TGTGCCACCGTCAGGGACACATCCTACGAGCAGTACTTC. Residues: CATVRDTSYEQYF.

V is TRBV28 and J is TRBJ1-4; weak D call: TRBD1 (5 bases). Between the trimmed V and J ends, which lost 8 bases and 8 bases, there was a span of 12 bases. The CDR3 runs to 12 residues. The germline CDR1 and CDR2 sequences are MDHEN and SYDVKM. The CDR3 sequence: CASSSGNEKLFF. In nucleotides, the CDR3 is TGTGCCAGCTCGTCAGGGAACGAAAAACTGTTTTTT.